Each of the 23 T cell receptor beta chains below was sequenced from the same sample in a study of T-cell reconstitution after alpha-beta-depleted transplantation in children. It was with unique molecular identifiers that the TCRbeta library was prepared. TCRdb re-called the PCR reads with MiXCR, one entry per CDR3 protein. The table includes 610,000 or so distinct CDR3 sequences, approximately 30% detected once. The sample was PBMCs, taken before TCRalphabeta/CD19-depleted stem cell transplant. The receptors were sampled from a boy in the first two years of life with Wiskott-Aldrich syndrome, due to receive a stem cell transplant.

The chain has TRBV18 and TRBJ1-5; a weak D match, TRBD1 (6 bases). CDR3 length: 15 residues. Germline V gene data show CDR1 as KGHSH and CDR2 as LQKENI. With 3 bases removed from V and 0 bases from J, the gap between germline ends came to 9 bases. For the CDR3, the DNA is TGTGCCAGCTCACCCAGACAGGTTAGCAATCAGCCCCAGCATTTT. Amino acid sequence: CASSPRQVSNQPQHF.

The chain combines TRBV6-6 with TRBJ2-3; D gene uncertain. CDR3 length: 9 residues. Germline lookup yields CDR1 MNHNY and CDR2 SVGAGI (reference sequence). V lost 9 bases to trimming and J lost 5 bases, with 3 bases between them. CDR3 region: CARKDTQYF. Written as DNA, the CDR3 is TGTGCCAGGAAAGATACGCAGTATTTT.

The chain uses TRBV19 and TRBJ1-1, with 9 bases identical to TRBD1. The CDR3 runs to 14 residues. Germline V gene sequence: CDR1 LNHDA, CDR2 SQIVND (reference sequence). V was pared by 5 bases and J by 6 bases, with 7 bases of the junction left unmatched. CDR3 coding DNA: TGTGCCAGTAGTGCCCGGGACAGGGAGGCTGAAGCTTTCTTT. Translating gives CASSARDREAEAFF.

In nucleotides, the CDR3 is TGCGCCAGCAGCCAAGGGGACAGGGGGATTTTAGAGCAGTTCTTC. Its translation is CASSQGDRGILEQFF. J is TRBJ2-1 and V is TRBV4-1; the match to TRBD1 covers 11 bases. This CDR3 region has 15 residues. V lost 1 base to trimming and J lost 10 bases; unmatched junction nucleotides: 6. Germline assignment: CDR1 MGHRA and CDR2 YSYEKL.

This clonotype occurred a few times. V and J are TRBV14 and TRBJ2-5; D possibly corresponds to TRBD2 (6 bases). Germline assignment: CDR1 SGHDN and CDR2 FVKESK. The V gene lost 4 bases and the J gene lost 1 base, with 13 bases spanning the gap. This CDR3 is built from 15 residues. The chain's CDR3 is CASSPTREPQETQYF. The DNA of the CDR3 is TGTGCCAGCAGCCCGACCCGGGAGCCCCAAGAGACCCAGTACTTC.

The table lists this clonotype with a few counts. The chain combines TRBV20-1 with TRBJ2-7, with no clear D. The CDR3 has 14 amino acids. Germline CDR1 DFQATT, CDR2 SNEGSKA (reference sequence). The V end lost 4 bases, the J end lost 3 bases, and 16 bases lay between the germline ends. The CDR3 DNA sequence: TGCAGTGCTAAGCCAGGACGACACTTCTACGAGCAGTACTTC. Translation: CSAKPGRHFYEQYF.

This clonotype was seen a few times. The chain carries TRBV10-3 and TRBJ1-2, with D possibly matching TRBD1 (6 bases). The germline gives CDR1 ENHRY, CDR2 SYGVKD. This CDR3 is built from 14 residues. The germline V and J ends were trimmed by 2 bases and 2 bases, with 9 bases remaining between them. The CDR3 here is CAISEGTLNYGYTF. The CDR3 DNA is TGTGCCATCAGTGAGGGGACATTGAACTATGGCTACACCTTC.

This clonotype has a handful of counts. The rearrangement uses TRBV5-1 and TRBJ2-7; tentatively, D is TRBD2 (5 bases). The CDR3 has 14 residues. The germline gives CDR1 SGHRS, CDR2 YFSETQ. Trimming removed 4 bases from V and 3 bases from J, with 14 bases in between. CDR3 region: CASSHGIDNYEQYF. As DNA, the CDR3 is TGCGCCAGCAGCCACGGGATAGATAACTACGAGCAGTACTTC.

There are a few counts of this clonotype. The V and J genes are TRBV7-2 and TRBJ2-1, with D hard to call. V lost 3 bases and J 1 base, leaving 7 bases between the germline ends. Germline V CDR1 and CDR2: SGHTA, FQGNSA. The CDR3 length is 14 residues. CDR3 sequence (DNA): TGTGCCAGCAGCTTCTCACAATCCTACAATGAGCAGTTCTTC. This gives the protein CASSFSQSYNEQFF.

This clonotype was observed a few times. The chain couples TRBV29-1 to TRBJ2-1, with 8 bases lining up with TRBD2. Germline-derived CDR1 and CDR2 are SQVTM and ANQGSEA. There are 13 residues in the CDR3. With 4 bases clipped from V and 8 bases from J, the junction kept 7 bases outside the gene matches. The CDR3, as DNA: TGCAGCGTTGCCGGGAGGGCCAGGGATGAGCAGTTCTTC. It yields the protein CSVAGRARDEQFF.

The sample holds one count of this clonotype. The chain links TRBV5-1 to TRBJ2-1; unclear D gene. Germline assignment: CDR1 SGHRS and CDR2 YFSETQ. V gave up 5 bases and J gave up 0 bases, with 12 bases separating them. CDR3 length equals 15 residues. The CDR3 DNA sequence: TGCGCCAGCAGTCCAACATGGAGCTCCTACAATGAGCAGTTCTTC. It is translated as CASSPTWSSYNEQFF.

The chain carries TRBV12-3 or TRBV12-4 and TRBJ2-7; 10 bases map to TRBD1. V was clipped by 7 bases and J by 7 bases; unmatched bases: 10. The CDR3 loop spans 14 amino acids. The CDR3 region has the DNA TGTGCCAGCACCCCCTCCGGGACAGGGGAGGAGCAGTACTTC. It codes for CASTPSGTGEEQYF.

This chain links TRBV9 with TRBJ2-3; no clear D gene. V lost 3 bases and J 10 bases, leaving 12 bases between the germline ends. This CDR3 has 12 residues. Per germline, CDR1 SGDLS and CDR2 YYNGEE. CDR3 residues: CASSATGRPQYF. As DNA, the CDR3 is TGTGCCAGCAGCGCCACTGGCAGGCCGCAGTATTTT.

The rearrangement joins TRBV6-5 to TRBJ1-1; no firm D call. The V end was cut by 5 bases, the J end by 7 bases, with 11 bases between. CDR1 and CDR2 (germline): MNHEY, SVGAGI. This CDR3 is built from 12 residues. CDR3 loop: CASSPPGNEAFF. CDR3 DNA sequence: TGTGCCAGCAGTCCCCCTGGCAATGAAGCTTTCTTT.

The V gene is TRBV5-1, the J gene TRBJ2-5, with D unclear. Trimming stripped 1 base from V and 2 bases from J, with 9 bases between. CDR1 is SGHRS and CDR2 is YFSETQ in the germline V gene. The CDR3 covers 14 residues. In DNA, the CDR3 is TGCGCCAGCAGCTTGTCAGACGAACAAGAGACCCAGTACTTC. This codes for CASSLSDEQETQYF.

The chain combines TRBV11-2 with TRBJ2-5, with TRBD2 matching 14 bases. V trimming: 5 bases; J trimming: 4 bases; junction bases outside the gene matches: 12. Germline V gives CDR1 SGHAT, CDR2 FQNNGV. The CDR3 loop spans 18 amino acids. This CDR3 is CASSPGLAGVGNRETQYF. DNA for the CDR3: TGTGCCAGCAGCCCGGGACTAGCGGGAGTAGGGAATCGAGAGACCCAGTACTTC.

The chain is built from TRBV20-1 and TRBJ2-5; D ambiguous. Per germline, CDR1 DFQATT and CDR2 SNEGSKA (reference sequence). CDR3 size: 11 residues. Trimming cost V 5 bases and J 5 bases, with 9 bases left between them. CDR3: CSALMVETQYF. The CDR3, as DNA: TGCAGTGCTCTCATGGTGGAGACCCAGTACTTC.

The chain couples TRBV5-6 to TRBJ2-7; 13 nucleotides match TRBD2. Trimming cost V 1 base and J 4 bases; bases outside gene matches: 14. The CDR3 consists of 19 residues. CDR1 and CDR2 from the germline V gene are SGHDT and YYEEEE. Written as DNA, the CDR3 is TGTGCCAGCAGCTTGCCTGGACTAGCGGGAGATAAAGGCTCTTACGAGCAGTACTTC. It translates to CASSLPGLAGDKGSYEQYF. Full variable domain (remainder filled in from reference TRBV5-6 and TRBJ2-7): DAGVTQSPTHLIKTRGQQVTLRCSPKSGHDTVSWYQQALGQGPQFIFQYYEEEERQRGNFPDRFSGHQFPNYSSELNVNALLLGDSALYLCASSLPGLAGDKGSYEQYFGPGTRLTVT.

Written as DNA, the CDR3 is TGCGCCAGCAGCTTGGAGCCCCACAGGTCGCACGGGGAGCTGTTTTTT. Protein product: CASSLEPHRSHGELFF. The V call is TRBV5-1, the J call TRBJ2-2; D possibly corresponds to TRBD1 (5 bases). Germline loops: CDR1 SGHRS, CDR2 YFSETQ. The V gene lost 0 bases and the J gene lost 7 bases, with 16 bases spanning the gap. This CDR3 has 16 residues.

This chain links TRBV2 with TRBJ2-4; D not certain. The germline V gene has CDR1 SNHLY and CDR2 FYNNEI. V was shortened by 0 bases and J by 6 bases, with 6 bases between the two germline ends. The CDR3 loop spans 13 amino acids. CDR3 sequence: CASSEASRNIQYF. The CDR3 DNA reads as TGTGCCAGCAGTGAAGCAAGCAGAAACATTCAGTACTTC.

As DNA, the CDR3 is TGCGCCAGCAGCCAAGGCCCTGGACAGATGGAGACCCAGTACTTC. Amino acid sequence: CASSQGPGQMETQYF. The chain combines TRBV4-1 with TRBJ2-5; D perhaps matches TRBD1 (6 bases). Trimming left V 1 base short and J 5 bases short, with 14 bases between. The V gene's germline CDR1 is MGHRA and CDR2 YSYEKL. The CDR3 consists of 15 residues.

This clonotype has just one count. The chain's CDR3 is CAWTPQGTYNEQFF. The CDR3 bases are TGTGCCTGGACTCCACAGGGAACCTACAATGAGCAGTTCTTC. The gene calls are TRBV30 and TRBJ2-1, with a tentative D call TRBD1 (6 bases). V lost 4 bases, J lost 2 bases, and 12 bases lay in between. CDR3 length: 14 amino acids. Germline CDR1 GTSNPN, CDR2 SVGIG (reference sequence).

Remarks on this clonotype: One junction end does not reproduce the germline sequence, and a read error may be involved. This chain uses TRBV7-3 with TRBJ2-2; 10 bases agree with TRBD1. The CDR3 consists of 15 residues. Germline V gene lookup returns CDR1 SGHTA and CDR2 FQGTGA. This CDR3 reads CASSVGTGVAGVLFF. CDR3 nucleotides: TGTGCCAGCAGCGTAGGGACAGGGGTGGCCGGGGTGCTGTTTTTT.